The following is a T cell receptor (beta chain) sequence with its context. Other DNA variants within this sample encode the same CDR3. Trimming stripped 2 bases from V and 1 base from J, with 6 bases between. The CDR3 sequence is 14 residues long. Germline lookup yields CDR1 SGHVS and CDR2 FQNEAQ. These data are taken from a study of regulatory dendritic cells for organ transplantation. Some clones are missing from TCRdb's copy, which holds only in-frame ones; the method was immunoSEQ multiplex PCR. The sample shows over 9,000 clones, just over 70% of them seen only once. This chain joins TRBV7-8 and TRBJ1-5, with D hard to call. The specimen sequenced was memory CD8+ T cells from blood. The subset is: CD45RO+ memory T cells. The sequence derives from a human donor in good health. The CDR3 DNA is TGTGCCAGCAGCTTAATTTACAGCAATCAGCCCCAGCATTTT. Protein sequence: CASSLIYSNQPQHF.